This entry lists 15 T cell receptor beta chains sequenced from one sample in a study of T cell responses to AZD1222 COVID-19 vaccine. Measured with immunoSEQ multiplex PCR; TCRdb has only the in-frame clones, and not every one. The data contain approximately 190,000 clones, approximately 92% of them singletons. The sequencing here drew on peripheral blood, taken on day 0 of AZD1222 vaccination. The receptors derive from an adult in good health.

The chain couples TRBV5-4 to TRBJ2-6; 12 bases match TRBD1. Per germline, CDR1 SGHNT and CDR2 YYREEE (reference sequence). The CDR3 contains 17 residues. V shed 4 bases and J 4 bases; nucleotides not matched to a gene: 6. The CDR3 DNA reads as TGTGCCAGCAGCGTGGGACAGGGGGCGGCCGGGGCCAACGTCCTGACTTTC. It yields the protein CASSVGQGAAGANVLTF.

The gene calls are TRBV28 and TRBJ2-7, with 9 positions matching TRBD2. Germline V gene data show CDR1 as MDHEN and CDR2 as SYDVKM. Trimming removed 9 bases from V and 3 bases from J; junction bases left unmatched: 6. The CDR3 is 13 amino acids. CDR3 residues: CASLLSGGYEQYF. DNA for the CDR3: TGTGCCAGTCTCCTTAGCGGGGGCTACGAGCAGTACTTC.

This rearrangement joins TRBV6-5 to TRBJ2-2; TRBD1 might be the D (6 bases). The germline CDR1 and CDR2 sequences are MNHEY and SVGAGI. V was cut by 5 bases and J by 7 bases, with 14 bases left in between. CDR3 size: 14 residues. CDR3 region: CASSLQGSDGELFF. In DNA form, the CDR3 reads TGTGCCAGCAGTCTCCAGGGGTCCGACGGGGAGCTGTTTTTT.

This sequence joins TRBV5-1 and TRBJ2-7; a weak D match, TRBD1 (6 bases). The CDR3 contains 12 residues. The germline gives CDR1 SGHRS, CDR2 YFSETQ. V gave up 4 bases and J gave up 6 bases, with 11 bases separating them. The CDR3 bases are TGCGCCAGCAGCCCCGGGACACCCGAGCAGTACTTC. It encodes CASSPGTPEQYF.

V is TRBV6-5 and J is TRBJ1-3; 7 bases fit TRBD1. The CDR3 has 15 residues. Losses at the gene ends were 2 bases for V and 4 bases for J; bases not matched to a gene: 5. Germline lookup yields CDR1 MNHEY and CDR2 SVGAGI. CDR3 nucleotide sequence: TGTGCCAGCAGTTACGGAGGGGGCGTAGGAAACACCATATATTTT. It is translated as CASSYGGGVGNTIYF.

Only one count was recorded for this clone. This sequence joins TRBV5-1 and TRBJ2-5; 11 bases agree with TRBD2. Looked up from germline, CDR1 is SGHRS and CDR2 is YFSETQ. This CDR3 spans 14 amino acids. J was trimmed by 4 bases and V by 4 bases; bases with no gene match: 3. CDR3 sequence: CASSGTSGAETQYF. DNA of the CDR3: TGCGCCAGCAGCGGGACTAGCGGAGCAGAGACCCAGTACTTC.

The chain recombines TRBV29-1 with TRBJ2-5; tentatively, D is TRBD1 (5 bases). The CDR3 totals 13 residues. Germline V lookup: CDR1 SQVTM, CDR2 ANQGSEA. Trimming pared 4 bases from V and 5 bases from J, leaving 14 bases between. CDR3 DNA sequence: TGCAGCGTTGGGGGCAGGGTTGTGGAGACCCAGTACTTC. Amino acid sequence: CSVGGRVVETQYF.

The J gene is TRBJ2-1, the V gene TRBV11-3; D is possibly TRBD1 (5 bases). The germline gives CDR1 SGHNT, CDR2 YENEEA. Trimming cost V 0 bases and J 5 bases, with 14 bases left between them. The CDR3 runs to 16 residues. The CDR3 loop reads CASSLEDTIKNNEQFF. Written as DNA, the CDR3 is TGTGCCAGCAGCTTAGAGGACACCATCAAGAACAATGAGCAGTTCTTC.

This chain links TRBV18 with TRBJ2-5; D call uncertain. The germline V gene has CDR1 KGHSH and CDR2 LQKENI. The CDR3 is 13 residues long. Trimming pared 4 bases from V and 5 bases from J, leaving 11 bases between. Here the CDR3 DNA reads TGTGCCAGCTCACTGCAGGCCGGCGAGACCCAGTACTTC. It yields the protein CASSLQAGETQYF.

The V and J genes are TRBV11-2 and TRBJ2-7; D might be TRBD2 (5 bases). Between the trimmed V and J ends, which lost 5 bases and 5 bases, there was a span of 16 bases. The CDR3 runs to 14 residues. Germline assignment: CDR1 SGHAT and CDR2 FQNNGV. Here the CDR3 reads CASSGLRVDHEQYF. CDR3 DNA sequence: TGTGCCAGCAGCGGACTCCGAGTTGACCACGAGCAGTACTTC.

The chain joins TRBV6-5 to TRBJ1-1; D is unclear. Trimming cost V 6 bases and J 1 base, with 3 bases left between them. The CDR3 loop spans 11 amino acids. Germline values: CDR1 MNHEY, CDR2 SVGAGI. CDR3 region: CASRQNTEAFF. For the CDR3, the DNA is TGTGCCAGCAGGCAGAACACTGAAGCTTTCTTT.

The chain has TRBV19 and TRBJ1-2; no definite D call. The CDR3 is 12 residues long. Per germline, CDR1 LNHDA and CDR2 SQIVND (reference sequence). Trimming cost V 4 bases and J 0 bases, with 3 bases left between them. CDR3 residues: CASSNPNYGYTF. Here the CDR3 DNA reads TGTGCCAGTAGTAATCCTAACTATGGCTACACCTTC. Combining the CDR3 with reference TRBV19 and TRBJ1-2 gives the whole variable domain DGGITQSPKYLFRKEGQNVTLSCEQNLNHDAMYWYRQDPGQGLRLIYYSQIVNDFQKGDIAEGYSVSREKKESFPLTVTSAQKNPTAFYLCASSNPNYGYTFGSGTRLTVV.

The rearrangement uses TRBV11-2 and TRBJ1-1; D is uncertain. The CDR3 length is 14 residues. Germline CDR1 is SGHAT and CDR2 is FQNNGV. Trimming removed 3 bases from V and 3 bases from J, with 11 bases in between. CDR3 loop: CASSFIGGDTEAFF. In nucleotides, the CDR3 is TGTGCCAGCAGCTTTATCGGTGGGGACACTGAAGCTTTCTTT.

The chain has TRBV11-2 and TRBJ1-6; TRBD1 might be the D (5 bases). The CDR3 is 14 residues long. CDR1 SGHAT and CDR2 FQNNGV come from the germline V gene. V was trimmed by 6 bases and J by 9 bases, leaving 15 bases between them. The CDR3 sequence is CASSQQVLRSPLHF. In DNA, the CDR3 is TGTGCCAGCAGTCAACAGGTTTTACGTTCACCCCTCCACTTT.

About this clone: The same CDR3 can be traced to other DNA sequences in this sample. The chain joins TRBV18 to TRBJ2-3; D remains unclear. Germline CDR1 KGHSH, CDR2 LQKENI. V was cut by 0 bases and J by 0 bases, with 4 bases left in between. The CDR3 is 14 residues long. The CDR3 reads CASSPPSSTDTQYF. CDR3 bases: TGTGCCAGCTCACCACCGTCCAGCACAGATACGCAGTATTTT.